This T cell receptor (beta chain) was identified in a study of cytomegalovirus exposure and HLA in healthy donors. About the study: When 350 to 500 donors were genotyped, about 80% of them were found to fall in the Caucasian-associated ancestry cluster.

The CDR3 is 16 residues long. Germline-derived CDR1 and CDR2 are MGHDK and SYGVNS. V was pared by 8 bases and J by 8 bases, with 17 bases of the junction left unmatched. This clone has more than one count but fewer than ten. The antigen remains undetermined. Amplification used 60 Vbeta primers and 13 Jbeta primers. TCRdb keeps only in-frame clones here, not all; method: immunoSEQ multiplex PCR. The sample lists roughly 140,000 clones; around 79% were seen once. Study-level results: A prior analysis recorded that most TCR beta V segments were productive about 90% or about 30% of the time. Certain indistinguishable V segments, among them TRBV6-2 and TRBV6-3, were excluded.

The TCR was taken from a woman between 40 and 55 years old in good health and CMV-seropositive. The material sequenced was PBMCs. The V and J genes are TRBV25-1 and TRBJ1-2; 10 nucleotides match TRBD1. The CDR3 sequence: CASSPGGTGVIGGYTF. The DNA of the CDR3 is TGTGCCAGCTCCCCTGGCGGGACAGGGGTGATTGGCGGCTACACCTTC.